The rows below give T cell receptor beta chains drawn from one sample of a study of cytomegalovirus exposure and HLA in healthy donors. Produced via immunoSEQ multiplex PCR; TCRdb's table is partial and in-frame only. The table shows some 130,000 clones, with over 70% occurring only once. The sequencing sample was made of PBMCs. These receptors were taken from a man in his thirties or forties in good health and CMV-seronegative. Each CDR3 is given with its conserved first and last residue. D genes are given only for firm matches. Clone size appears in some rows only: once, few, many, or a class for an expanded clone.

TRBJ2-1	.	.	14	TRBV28	CASSPTPGLSEQFF	TGTGCCAGCAGTCCTACTCCGGGACTTAGTGAGCAGTTCTTC
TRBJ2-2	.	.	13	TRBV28	CASSLIVTGELFF	TGTGCCAGCAGTTTAATAGTAACCGGGGAGCTGTTTTTT
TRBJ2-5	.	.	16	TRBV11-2	CASSPQARGAVETQYF	TGTGCCAGCAGCCCCCAGGCCCGGGGAGCAGTCGAGACCCAGTACTTC
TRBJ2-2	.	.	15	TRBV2	CASSPGLGRTGELFF	TGTGCCAGCAGCCCGGGCCTTGGGAGGACCGGGGAGCTGTTTTTT
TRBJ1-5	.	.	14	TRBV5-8	CASSRTGESGPQHF	TGTGCCAGCAGCCGGACGGGGGAGAGTGGGCCCCAGCATTTT
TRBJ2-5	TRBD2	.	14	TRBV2	CAGGLAGGQETQYF	TGTGCCGGGGGACTAGCGGGAGGGCAAGAGACCCAGTACTTC
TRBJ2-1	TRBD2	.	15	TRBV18	CASSPRGREAYEQFF	TGTGCCAGCTCCCCCAGAGGTCGGGAGGCCTATGAGCAGTTCTTC
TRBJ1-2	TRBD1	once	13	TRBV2	CASSERQGYGYTF	TGTGCCAGCAGTGAACGACAGGGCTATGGCTACACCTTC
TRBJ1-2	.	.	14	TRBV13	CASSRGQTNYGYTF	TGTGCCAGCAGCCGCGGACAGACTAACTATGGCTACACCTTC
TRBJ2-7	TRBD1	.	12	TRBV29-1	CSVRTGSYEQYF	TGCAGCGTTCGGACAGGGTCCTACGAGCAGTACTTC
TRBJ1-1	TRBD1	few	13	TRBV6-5	CASSEDRDTEAFF	TGTGCCAGCAGTGAGGACAGGGATACTGAAGCTTTCTTT
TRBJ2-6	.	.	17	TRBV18	CASSRPGIKTGANVLTF	TGTGCCAGCTCACGTCCAGGAATTAAAACTGGGGCCAACGTCCTGACTTTC
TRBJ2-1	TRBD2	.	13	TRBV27	CASTVAGTGEQFF	TGTGCCAGCACGGTAGCGGGAACGGGTGAGCAGTTCTTC
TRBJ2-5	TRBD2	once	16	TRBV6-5	CASSYSGTSGSKTQYF	TGTGCCAGCAGTTACTCTGGGACTAGCGGGAGTAAGACCCAGTACTTC
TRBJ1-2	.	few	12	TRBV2	CASSESGWGYTF	TGTGCCAGCAGTGAGTCAGGCTGGGGCTACACCTTC
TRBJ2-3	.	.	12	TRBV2	CASSAFPDTQYF	TGTGCCAGCAGCGCGTTCCCAGATACGCAGTATTTT
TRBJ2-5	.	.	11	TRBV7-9	CASSRERAQYF	TGTGCCAGCAGCCGAGAACGGGCCCAGTACTTC
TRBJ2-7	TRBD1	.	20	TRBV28	CASSPHNYLQGDRGQYEQYF	TGTGCCAGCAGTCCCCACAATTATCTACAGGGGGACAGGGGCCAGTACGAGCAGTACTTC
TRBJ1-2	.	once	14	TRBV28	CASSPGQRNYGYTF	TGTGCCAGCAGTCCTGGACAGAGAAACTATGGCTACACCTTC
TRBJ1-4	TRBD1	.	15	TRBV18	CASSPSRDRGEKLFF	TGTGCCAGCTCACCGAGCCGGGACAGAGGAGAAAAACTGTTTTTT
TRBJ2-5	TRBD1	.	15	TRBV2	CASSWDSSGQETQYF	TGTGCCAGCAGTTGGGACAGTTCGGGGCAAGAGACCCAGTACTTC
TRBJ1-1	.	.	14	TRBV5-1	CASSLRGWNTEAFF	TGCGCCAGCAGCTTGAGAGGTTGGAACACTGAAGCTTTCTTT